Presented here are 23 T cell receptor beta chains from one specimen sequenced in a study of T-cell memory formation after mild COVID-19. In TCRdb, the 5' RACE reads were re-called with MiXCR into one record per CDR3 protein. This table holds approximately 290,000 distinct CDR3 sequences, approximately 20% found once. Sequencing was carried out using PBMCs or a T cell subset sorted from them (not recorded which). Every receptor here comes from a man aged 18-30 years who had mild COVID-19 (a few samples of this study predate the infection). Cell type and time point are not known.

The chain joins TRBV29-1 to TRBJ1-5, with D unresolved. V was cut by 6 bases and J by 3 bases, with 12 bases left in between. The CDR3 totals 13 residues. Germline V gene sequence: CDR1 SQVTM, CDR2 ANQGSEA. CDR3 nucleotide sequence: TGCAGCGTGGAGAACAGTCCCAATCAGCCCCAGCATTTT. Residues: CSVENSPNQPQHF.

This clonotype was observed a handful of times. This chain joins TRBV5-1 and TRBJ2-3; 7 bases are a match to TRBD2. V lost 7 bases to trimming and J lost 2 bases; unmatched junction nucleotides: 10. The CDR3 is 15 amino acids. CDR1 and CDR2 from the germline V gene are SGHRS and YFSETQ. CDR3 sequence: CASGSSGEPTDTQYF. Here the CDR3 DNA reads TGCGCCAGCGGGTCGAGCGGGGAACCCACAGATACGCAGTATTTT. Filled out from reference TRBV5-1 and TRBJ2-3, the complete variable domain reads KAGVTQTPRYLIKTRGQQVTLSCSPISGHRSVSWYQQTPGQGLQFLFEYFSETQRNKGNFPGRFSGRQFSNSRSEMNVSTLELGDSALYLCASGSSGEPTDTQYFGPGTRLTVL.

This clonotype was observed at least ten times. The V call is TRBV28, the J call TRBJ2-5, with D unresolved. CDR1 and CDR2 (germline): MDHEN, SYDVKM. The CDR3 is made up of 12 amino acids. Trimming took 4 bases from V and 0 from J, leaving 3 bases between them. CDR3 nucleotide sequence: TGTGCCAGCAGTTCGTACCAAGAGACCCAGTACTTC. Residues: CASSSYQETQYF.

This chain links TRBV6-1 with TRBJ2-3; D not resolved. The germline CDR1 and CDR2 sequences are MNHNS and SASEGT. The CDR3 extends over 15 amino acids. V was trimmed by 1 base and J by 6 bases, leaving 14 bases between them. The CDR3 is CASSEGPSPGDTQYF. The DNA of the CDR3 is TGTGCCAGCAGTGAAGGTCCCTCCCCGGGCGATACGCAGTATTTT.

The chain has TRBV5-1 and TRBJ1-5; perhaps TRBD1 as D (5 bases). Germline V lookup: CDR1 SGHRS, CDR2 YFSETQ. The V end lost 2 bases, the J end lost 7 bases, and 16 bases lay between the germline ends. The CDR3 runs to 15 residues. CDR3 amino acids: CASSFSGGGGQPQHF. Written as DNA, the CDR3 is TGCGCCAGCAGCTTTTCGGGCGGGGGAGGGCAGCCCCAGCATTTT.

The chain couples TRBV14 to TRBJ2-7; D uncertain. V was shortened by 0 bases and J by 2 bases, with 8 bases between the two germline ends. CDR1 SGHDN and CDR2 FVKESK come from the germline V gene. The CDR3 sequence is 14 residues long. This chain's CDR3 is CASSQEGYTYEQYF. CDR3 sequence (DNA): TGTGCCAGCAGCCAAGAGGGTTACACCTACGAGCAGTACTTC.

This clonotype was seen a handful of times. The chain carries TRBV3-1 and TRBJ1-5; D ambiguous. The V and J ends lost 0 bases and 9 bases respectively, with 6 bases between them. Germline CDR1 is LGHDT and CDR2 is YNNKEL (reference sequence). This CDR3 is 12 amino acids long. CDR3 coding DNA: TGTGCCAGCAGCCAAGATCCCGGGCCCCAGCATTTT. Protein sequence: CASSQDPGPQHF.

This clonotype was observed at least ten times. The V call is TRBV5-1, the J call TRBJ1-2, with a tentative D call TRBD1 (5 bases). The CDR3 has 13 amino acids. Germline-derived CDR1 and CDR2 are SGHRS and YFSETQ. Trimming removed 3 bases at V and 7 bases at J, with 13 bases between. CDR3 amino acids: CASSSGTLGGYTF. CDR3 DNA: TGCGCCAGCAGCTCCGGGACCCTAGGTGGCTACACCTTC.

The V gene is TRBV18, the J gene TRBJ2-6, with D possibly TRBD1 on 5 matching bases. V was pared by 0 bases and J by 0 bases, with 12 bases between. This CDR3 region has 18 residues. CDR1 is KGHSH and CDR2 is LQKENI in the germline V gene. This chain's CDR3 is CASSPPGHIYSGANVLTF. CDR3 nucleotides: TGTGCCAGCTCACCACCCGGACACATATACTCTGGGGCCAACGTCCTGACTTTC.

V and J are TRBV5-1 and TRBJ1-3, with 7 bases fitting TRBD1. Germline V gene lookup returns CDR1 SGHRS and CDR2 YFSETQ. Losses at the gene ends were 5 bases for V and 4 bases for J; bases not matched to a gene: 6. The CDR3 loop spans 14 amino acids. CDR3 amino acids: CASRRQGPGNTIYF. The CDR3 nucleotides are TGCGCCAGCAGGCGACAGGGCCCGGGAAACACCATATATTTT. Based on the CDR3 plus reference TRBV5-1 and TRBJ1-3, the full variable domain is KAGVTQTPRYLIKTRGQQVTLSCSPISGHRSVSWYQQTPGQGLQFLFEYFSETQRNKGNFPGRFSGRQFSNSRSEMNVSTLELGDSALYLCASRRQGPGNTIYFGEGSWLTVV.

V usage is TRBV12-3 or TRBV12-4 and J usage is TRBJ1-2, with TRBD1 as a possible D gene (6 bases). V gave up 1 base and J gave up 3 bases, with 18 bases separating them. CDR3 length: 17 residues. The CDR3 loop reads CASSLDLWGRSDYGYTF. The CDR3 DNA follows: TGTGCCAGCAGTTTAGACCTTTGGGGGCGTAGTGACTATGGCTACACCTTC.

V usage is TRBV12-3 or TRBV12-4 and J usage is TRBJ1-5; TRBD1 aligns across 7 bases. The ends lost 4 bases at V and 2 bases at J; junction bases unmatched: 5. CDR3 length: 15 amino acids. The CDR3 DNA reads as TGTGCCAGCAGTTCGTCCGACAGGGGCAATCAGCCCCAGCATTTT. It translates to CASSSSDRGNQPQHF.

The V and J genes are TRBV11-2 and TRBJ1-6, with D perhaps matching TRBD1 (5 bases). CDR1 is SGHAT and CDR2 is FQNNGV in the germline V gene. Trimming cost V 5 bases and J 5 bases, with 10 bases left between them. The CDR3 spans 14 residues. The DNA of the CDR3 is TGTGCCAGCAGCCCGACAGATAATAATTCACCCCTCCACTTT. Its protein is CASSPTDNNSPLHF.

The gene calls are TRBV20-1 and TRBJ2-6; no reliable D call. Trimming removed 2 bases at V and 0 bases at J, with 8 bases between. Germline CDR1 DFQATT, CDR2 SNEGSKA (reference sequence). This CDR3 spans 15 amino acids. The chain's CDR3 is CSARLLSSGANVLTF. The CDR3 bases are TGCAGTGCTAGATTGCTGAGCTCTGGGGCCAACGTCCTGACTTTC.

This clonotype was found a few times. The chain is built from TRBV11-2 and TRBJ2-7; tentatively, D is TRBD2 (6 bases). The CDR3 is 15 amino acids. V lost 1 base and J lost 2, with 12 bases in between. Germline V gene sequence: CDR1 SGHAT, CDR2 FQNNGV. The CDR3 nucleotides are TGTGCCAGCAGCTTAGTTGGGCTAGCGCCCTACGAGCAGTACTTC. Translation: CASSLVGLAPYEQYF.

This clonotype was recorded at least ten times. The V and J genes are TRBV19 and TRBJ1-6; maybe TRBD1 (6 bases). Germline V CDR1 and CDR2: LNHDA, SQIVND (reference sequence). Trimming stripped 5 bases from V and 8 bases from J, with 16 bases between. CDR3 length: 15 amino acids. CDR3 sequence: CASSGTGSRDSPLHF. The CDR3 DNA is TGTGCCAGTAGTGGTACAGGGTCTCGGGATTCACCCCTCCACTTT.

The V gene is TRBV7-2, the J gene TRBJ1-1, with D tentatively TRBD1 (6 bases). This CDR3 contains 14 residues. The germline V and J ends were trimmed by 5 bases and 0 bases, with 10 bases remaining between them. CDR1 SGHTA and CDR2 FQGNSA come from the germline V gene. This CDR3 reads CASSVDRMNTEAFF. The CDR3 DNA reads as TGTGCCAGCAGCGTAGACAGGATGAACACTGAAGCTTTCTTT.

This clonotype was seen only a few times. This chain connects TRBV7-6 to TRBJ2-3, with TRBD2 matching 11 bases. This CDR3 region has 17 residues. After removal of 4 bases from V and 3 bases from J, the junction contained 9 bases not matched to a gene. The germline V gene encodes CDR1 SGHVS and CDR2 FNYEAQ. CDR3 residues: CASSSQIAGGPTDTQYF. CDR3 sequence (DNA): TGTGCCAGCAGCTCCCAGATAGCGGGGGGGCCAACAGATACGCAGTATTTT. The whole variable domain, filled in from reference TRBV7-6 and TRBJ2-3, reads GAGVSQSPRYKVTKRGQDVALRCDPISGHVSLYWYRQALGQGPEFLTYFNYEAQQDKSGLPNDRFSAERPEGSISTLTIQRTEQRDSAMYRCASSSQIAGGPTDTQYFGPGTRLTVL.

The rearrangement links TRBV7-9 to TRBJ2-7, with 7 positions matching TRBD2. The CDR3 is 15 residues long. Trimming took 1 base from V and 3 from J; bases not matched to a gene: 6. Germline lookup yields CDR1 SEHNR and CDR2 FQNEAQ (reference sequence). CDR3 sequence reads: CASSLGMGGDYEQYF. The CDR3 DNA sequence: TGTGCCAGCAGCTTAGGAATGGGAGGGGACTACGAGCAGTACTTC.

The chain combines TRBV5-1 with TRBJ1-1; TRBD1 agrees at 8 bases. Germline assignment: CDR1 SGHRS and CDR2 YFSETQ. Trimming took 7 bases from V and 1 from J; bases not matched to a gene: 18. This CDR3 is built from 18 residues. The chain's CDR3 is CASRGQGAILPPNTEAFF. Written as DNA, the CDR3 is TGCGCCAGCCGGGGGCAGGGGGCGATTCTCCCCCCGAACACTGAAGCTTTCTTT.

This clonotype showed up just a few times. V is TRBV20-1 and J is TRBJ2-1; D call uncertain. V lost 5 bases, J lost 1 base, and 9 bases lay in between. The germline V gene encodes CDR1 DFQATT and CDR2 SNEGSKA (reference sequence). The CDR3 covers 13 residues. The CDR3 bases are TGCAGTGCTTCAGACCCTTCCTACAATGAGCAGTTCTTC. Its translation: CSASDPSYNEQFF.

This clonotype appeared a few times. V gene TRBV7-9 combines with J gene TRBJ2-3; 8 bases map to TRBD1. V shed 5 bases and J 2 bases; nucleotides not matched to a gene: 9. Germline CDR1 SEHNR, CDR2 FQNEAQ (reference sequence). The CDR3 runs to 16 residues. This CDR3 reads CASSPGGAEITDTQYF. The CDR3 coding sequence is TGTGCCAGCAGCCCAGGGGGCGCGGAGATCACAGATACGCAGTATTTT.

V usage is TRBV18 and J usage is TRBJ2-7; D is possibly TRBD1 (5 bases). This CDR3 has 15 amino acids. Trimming took 3 bases from V and 0 from J, leaving 12 bases between them. CDR1 is KGHSH, CDR2 LQKENI, per germline. CDR3 amino acids: CASSPTTALSYEQYV. The DNA for the CDR3 is TGTGCCAGCTCACCGACGACAGCGCTCTCCTACGAGCAGTACGTC.